Below, 21 T cell receptor beta chains from the same sample are listed, as sequenced in a study of T cell responses to AZD1222 COVID-19 vaccine. Assay: immunoSEQ multiplex PCR; the TCRdb copy retains only in-frame clones and omits some. The table includes 95,000 to 100,000 clones, about 90% detected once. Sequenced material: peripheral blood, taken 28 days after the second AZD1222 dose. These receptors were obtained from an adult who received the AZD1222 COVID-19 vaccine.

V gene TRBV12-3 or TRBV12-4 combines with J gene TRBJ2-2; D is undetermined. Deletions cut 7 bases from V and 5 bases from J, with 11 bases between. The CDR3 has 13 residues. In DNA, the CDR3 is TGTGCCAGCAACACCGTGGGGACCGGGGAGCTGTTTTTT. Its translation: CASNTVGTGELFF.

The rearrangement joins TRBV29-1 to TRBJ2-7; D is perhaps TRBD2 (6 bases). The V and J ends lost 3 bases and 0 bases respectively, with 15 bases between them. The length of the CDR3 is 15 residues. Germline CDR1 SQVTM, CDR2 ANQGSEA. The CDR3 nucleotides are TGCAGCGTTGAGGACGTTGGGGGGAGCTCCTACGAGCAGTACTTC. Translating gives CSVEDVGGSSYEQYF.

The V and J genes are TRBV11-2 and TRBJ2-3; no clear D gene. Germline CDR1 and CDR2: SGHAT and FQNNGV. The CDR3 is made up of 14 amino acids. V was pared by 5 bases and J by 2 bases, with 11 bases between. The CDR3 DNA sequence: TGTGCCAGCAGCGTGAGAAGCTACACAGATACGCAGTATTTT. Its protein is CASSVRSYTDTQYF.

The rearrangement uses TRBV5-1 and TRBJ2-1; 12 nucleotides line up with TRBD2. The trim removed 4 bases at V and 3 bases at J, leaving 8 bases unmatched. The CDR3 extends over 17 amino acids. From germline, CDR1 is SGHRS and CDR2 YFSETQ. The CDR3 loop is CASSPGTSGLIYNEQFF. In DNA form, the CDR3 reads TGCGCCAGCAGCCCCGGGACTAGCGGGCTCATCTACAATGAGCAGTTCTTC.

The chain couples TRBV2 to TRBJ2-3; 8 bases fit TRBD1. The CDR3 has 13 amino acids. Per germline, CDR1 SNHLY and CDR2 FYNNEI. V lost 6 bases and J lost 4; bases outside the gene matches: 3. The CDR3 loop reads CASRRQGPDTQYF. The CDR3 coding sequence is TGTGCCAGCAGACGACAGGGGCCAGATACGCAGTATTTT.

CDR3 in amino acids: CASSHGRVSSYEQYF. The CDR3 coding sequence is TGTGCCAGCAGCCACGGGCGGGTTAGCTCCTACGAGCAGTACTTC. This chain connects TRBV7-9 to TRBJ2-7, with D possibly matching TRBD2 (5 bases). V gave up 5 bases and J gave up 0 bases, with 14 bases separating them. Germline CDR1 and CDR2: SEHNR and FQNEAQ (reference sequence). The CDR3 has 15 residues.

The chain combines TRBV5-4 with TRBJ2-3, with D perhaps TRBD2 (7 bases). Germline V CDR1 and CDR2: SGHNT, YYREEE (reference sequence). This CDR3 has 18 residues. V lost 4 bases, J lost 6 bases, and 27 bases lay in between. As DNA, the CDR3 is TGTGCCAGCAGCCCGGACGGGGCGTTGGGACGGGGGGCGGATACGCAGTATTTT. Translating it yields CASSPDGALGRGADTQYF. Supplemented by reference TRBV5-4 and TRBJ2-3, the full variable domain reads ETGVTQSPTHLIKTRGQQVTLRCSSQSGHNTVSWYQQALGQGPQFIFQYYREEENGRGNFPPRFSGLQFPNYSSELNVNALELDDSALYLCASSPDGALGRGADTQYFGPGTRLTVL.

This clone was recorded only once. The V and J genes are TRBV3-1 (or the pseudogene TRBV3-2) and TRBJ2-5, with TRBD2 matching 11 bases. V shed 0 bases, J shed 5 bases, and the junction held 11 bases outside the gene matches. Germline values: CDR1 LGHDT, CDR2 YNNKEL (reference sequence). This CDR3 spans 18 amino acids. This chain's CDR3 is CASSQDTVAGGLGETQYF. The DNA for the CDR3 is TGTGCCAGCAGCCAAGATACGGTAGCGGGAGGGCTAGGGGAGACCCAGTACTTC.

The V call is TRBV18, the J call TRBJ2-7, with D possibly TRBD1 on 5 matching bases. Germline CDR1 and CDR2: KGHSH and LQKENI. The CDR3 totals 14 residues. Trimming took 2 bases from V and 4 from J, leaving 12 bases between them. For the CDR3, the DNA is TGTGCCAGCTCACCAGGTCCCAAGGGGTACGAGCAGTACTTC. Translating it yields CASSPGPKGYEQYF.

CDR3 nucleotides: TGTGCCAGCAGGATGGGGACAGAGAACTATGGCTACACCTTC. Its protein product is CASRMGTENYGYTF. This rearrangement joins TRBV2 to TRBJ1-2, with TRBD1 matching 7 bases. CDR1 and CDR2 from the germline V gene are SNHLY and FYNNEI. This CDR3 is built from 14 residues. The trim removed 6 bases at V and 2 bases at J, leaving 6 bases unmatched.

The chain joins TRBV29-1 to TRBJ2-1, with 11 bases aligning to TRBD2. J lost 7 bases, V lost 7 bases, and 6 bases had no gene match. This CDR3 region has 13 residues. The germline CDR1 and CDR2 sequences are SQVTM and ANQGSEA. Written as DNA, the CDR3 is TGCAGCGCCACCGGGACTAGCGGAAATGAGCAGTTCTTC. The encoded protein is CSATGTSGNEQFF.

CDR3 residues: CASTYRGPGTYEQYF. In DNA form, the CDR3 reads TGTGCCAGCACCTATAGGGGGCCTGGGACCTACGAGCAGTACTTC. The chain uses TRBV27 and TRBJ2-7; 7 positions match TRBD1. There are 15 residues in the CDR3. Germline lookup yields CDR1 MNHEY and CDR2 SMNVEV (reference sequence). V shed 7 bases, J shed 2 bases, and the junction held 11 bases outside the gene matches.

The chain combines TRBV5-1 with TRBJ2-6; D ambiguous. CDR1 and CDR2 from the germline V gene are SGHRS and YFSETQ. V gave up 3 bases and J gave up 0 bases, with 19 bases separating them. The CDR3 runs 19 residues. CDR3 in DNA: TGCGCCAGCAGCTCAGACGGCGTTTGGGGATCCTCTGGGGCCAACGTCCTGACTTTC. The encoded protein is CASSSDGVWGSSGANVLTF.

On this clone itself: The junction shows a germline mismatch at one end, possibly a read error. The rearrangement uses TRBV9 and TRBJ2-2, with D possibly TRBD1 on 5 matching bases. CDR1 is SGDLS, CDR2 YYNGEE, per germline. This CDR3 spans 14 amino acids. CDR3 amino acids: CASTVGVGAGELFF. As DNA, the CDR3 is TGTGCCAGCACCGTAGGGGTCGGAGCCGGGGAGCTGTTTTTT.

The rearrangement joins TRBV4-1 to TRBJ1-6, with D unclear. Trimming pared 0 bases from V and 9 bases from J, leaving 9 bases between. Germline CDR1 is MGHRA and CDR2 is YSYEKL. The CDR3 has 14 residues. The CDR3 loop reads CASSQESGVSPLHF. The CDR3 DNA follows: TGCGCCAGCAGCCAAGAAAGTGGAGTTTCACCCCTCCACTTT.

In this sample, this clone turned up once. This chain uses TRBV5-6 with TRBJ2-7; D tentatively fits TRBD1 or TRBD2 (5 bases each). This CDR3 is 14 amino acids long. The germline V and J ends were trimmed by 0 bases and 5 bases, with 12 bases remaining between them. Germline assignment: CDR1 SGHDT and CDR2 YYEEEE. The CDR3 DNA is TGTGCCAGCAGCTTGGGGTTGGGGGAGAACGAGCAGTACTTC. Amino acid sequence: CASSLGLGENEQYF.

V gene TRBV5-1 combines with J gene TRBJ2-3; TRBD2 agrees at 7 bases. With V trimmed by 4 bases and J by 0 bases, 17 bases remained unmatched. CDR3 length equals 19 residues. CDR1 is SGHRS and CDR2 is YFSETQ in the germline V gene. CDR3 in DNA: TGCGCCAGCAGCAGGAACCGGGACTATACCCGATATAGCACAGATACGCAGTATTTT. It encodes CASSRNRDYTRYSTDTQYF.

V usage is TRBV6-5 and J usage is TRBJ2-7; 11 bases align to TRBD2. In germline, CDR1 is MNHEY, CDR2 SVGAGI. The CDR3 runs 15 residues. J was trimmed by 2 bases and V by 4 bases; bases with no gene match: 4. The CDR3 here is CASSSPGLAAYEQYF. CDR3 DNA: TGTGCCAGCAGTTCCCCGGGACTAGCGGCCTACGAGCAGTACTTC.

V gene TRBV10-3 combines with J gene TRBJ2-1; D ambiguous. The CDR3 is made up of 12 amino acids. Germline V gives CDR1 ENHRY, CDR2 SYGVKD. Trimming left V 2 bases short and J 7 bases short, with 6 bases between. CDR3 protein: CAISENRNEQFF. In nucleotides, the CDR3 is TGTGCCATCAGTGAGAACCGTAATGAGCAGTTCTTC.

The chain is built from TRBV6-5 and TRBJ1-2, with TRBD1 as a possible D gene (6 bases). Trimming cost V 6 bases and J 5 bases, with 16 bases left between them. CDR1 is MNHEY and CDR2 is SVGAGI in the germline V gene. The CDR3 length is 14 residues. The CDR3 spells CASSPGQLHYGYTF. CDR3 in DNA: TGTGCCAGCAGCCCGGGACAACTACATTATGGCTACACCTTC.

The CDR3 protein is CASSQTGGAGNQPQHF. Here the CDR3 DNA reads TGTGCCAGCAGTCAGACAGGGGGCGCCGGCAATCAGCCCCAGCATTTT. This rearrangement joins TRBV28 to TRBJ1-5; 10 nucleotides agree with TRBD1. V gave up 5 bases and J gave up 2 bases; unmatched junction bases: 6. Germline CDR1 and CDR2: MDHEN and SYDVKM. The CDR3 contains 16 residues.